One and the same sample provided the 14 T cell receptor beta chains below, sequenced in a study of response to subunit inactivated influenza vaccine. TCRdb reanalysed the RT-PCR reads using MiXCR and keeps one entry per CDR3 protein. The profile covers fewer than 650,000 distinct CDR3 sequences, with about an eighth appearing a single time and roughly 14% taken by the ten largest. The sequenced sample was PBMCs from blood, obtained roughly 6 weeks after vaccination. These receptors all come from a man aged 45-65 years who received an inactivated influenza vaccine.

In its sample, this clonotype was seen many times. The chain recombines TRBV24-1 with TRBJ2-1, with TRBD2 matching 9 bases. Germline trimming cut 6 bases from V and 0 bases from J; bases unmatched to any gene: 2. Germline-derived CDR1 and CDR2 are KGHDR and SFDVKD. This CDR3 has 15 residues. CDR3 protein: CATSSSGSSYNEQFF. CDR3 DNA: TGTGCCACCAGTAGTAGCGGGAGCTCCTACAATGAGCAGTTCTTC.

This clonotype showed up just a few times. CDR3 bases: TGTGCCAGCAGCTTTCGGGGGCTCGGGGAGCTGTTTTTT. It is translated as CASSFRGLGELFF. This chain connects TRBV7-2 to TRBJ2-2; D could derive from TRBD1 or TRBD2 (6 bases each). CDR3 length equals 13 residues. V lost 3 bases and J lost 7, with 9 bases in between. The V gene's germline CDR1 is SGHTA and CDR2 FQGNSA.

The gene calls are TRBV7-9 and TRBJ1-2; 9 bases are a match to TRBD1. Germline CDR1 reads SEHNR; CDR2 reads FQNEAQ (reference sequence). The trim removed 2 bases at V and 7 bases at J, leaving 8 bases unmatched. The CDR3 loop spans 15 amino acids. The CDR3 protein is CASSLSYGTGLGYTF. CDR3 DNA sequence: TGTGCCAGCAGCTTATCATACGGGACAGGGCTTGGCTACACCTTC.

This clonotype was counted at least ten times. This chain uses TRBV20-1 with TRBJ1-4; perhaps TRBD1 as D (6 bases). This CDR3 has 13 amino acids. Germline assignment: CDR1 DFQATT and CDR2 SNEGSKA (reference sequence). V lost 3 bases, J lost 5 bases, and 10 bases lay in between. CDR3 residues: CSARDRANEKLFF. CDR3 coding DNA: TGCAGTGCTAGGGACAGAGCGAATGAAAAACTGTTTTTT.

The gene calls are TRBV4-3 and TRBJ1-1; no clear D gene. The CDR3 is made up of 14 amino acids. V gave up 0 bases and J gave up 8 bases, with 13 bases separating them. Germline V gene sequence: CDR1 LGHNA, CDR2 YSLEER. For the CDR3, the DNA is TGCGCCAGCAGCCAAGATAACGGGTTCCCCGAAGCTTTCTTT. It is translated as CASSQDNGFPEAFF.

This clonotype came up a few times. The CDR3 DNA follows: TGTGCCACCTCCCTCGGTAGTATTTACGAGCAGTACTTC. Translating gives CATSLGSIYEQYF. This chain links TRBV15 with TRBJ2-7; D not resolved. CDR3 length: 13 amino acids. V lost 8 bases to trimming and J lost 4 bases, with 15 bases between them. Germline CDR1 and CDR2: LNHNV and YYDKDF (reference sequence).

Only a few counts were recorded for this clonotype. This chain connects TRBV6-1 to TRBJ1-5, with D tentatively TRBD1 (6 bases). V lost 6 bases and J 6 bases, leaving 12 bases between the germline ends. This CDR3 has 13 amino acids. Looked up from germline, CDR1 is MNHNS and CDR2 is SASEGT. For the CDR3, the DNA is TGTGCCAGCAGCCACAGGGATGGTCAGCCCCAGCATTTT. It encodes CASSHRDGQPQHF.

In this sample, this clonotype turned up a few times. The V gene is TRBV5-1, the J gene TRBJ2-2, with D maybe TRBD2 (5 bases). Germline CDR1 SGHRS, CDR2 YFSETQ. V was clipped by 3 bases and J by 0 bases, with 9 bases between them. There are 15 residues in the CDR3. The DNA for the CDR3 is TGCGCCAGCAGCTCGGACTCAGCGAACACCGGGGAGCTGTTTTTT. Its protein is CASSSDSANTGELFF.

The table lists this clonotype with a few counts. The chain links TRBV2 to TRBJ2-7; D remains ambiguous. Trimming left V 1 base short and J 3 bases short, with 4 bases between. The germline gives CDR1 SNHLY, CDR2 FYNNEI. The CDR3 length is 12 residues. The CDR3 coding sequence is TGTGCCAGCAGTGAAGGTCACTACGAGCAGTACTTC. It translates to CASSEGHYEQYF.

This chain joins TRBV4-2 and TRBJ2-3, with TRBD2 as a possible D gene (7 bases). The CDR3 is made up of 16 amino acids. The ends were cut back, 5 bases at V and 8 bases at J, with 23 bases in the middle. Looked up from germline, CDR1 is LGHNA and CDR2 is YNFKEQ. Here the CDR3 reads CASSGMMGGRSVTQYF. CDR3 bases: TGTGCCAGCAGCGGAATGATGGGGGGGCGGTCGGTTACGCAGTATTTT.

This clonotype was counted ten times or more. V and J are TRBV6-6 and TRBJ2-2; D uncertain. The CDR3 has 13 residues. In germline, CDR1 is MNHNY, CDR2 SVGAGI (reference sequence). Between the trimmed V and J ends, which lost 0 bases and 4 bases, there was a span of 3 bases. The CDR3 DNA is TGTGCCAGCAGTTACTCTTTCACCGGGGAGCTGTTTTTT. Its translation is CASSYSFTGELFF.

This clonotype was seen a few times. The V gene is TRBV4-2, the J gene TRBJ2-2; D is unclear. The CDR3 has 15 amino acids. V was trimmed by 1 base and J by 4 bases, leaving 10 bases between them. Per germline, CDR1 LGHNA and CDR2 YNFKEQ. The CDR3 here is CASSQVGTFTGELFF. Written as DNA, the CDR3 is TGTGCCAGCAGCCAAGTCGGCACATTCACCGGGGAGCTGTTTTTT.

This clonotype occurred a few times. J is TRBJ2-5 and V is TRBV7-9; no clear D gene. V lost 3 bases to trimming and J lost 3 bases, with 11 bases between them. This CDR3 is 14 amino acids long. Germline CDR1 and CDR2: SEHNR and FQNEAQ (reference sequence). Here the CDR3 DNA reads TGTGCCAGCAGCTTGTCTCTCGGAAAAGAGACCCAGTACTTC. Translating it yields CASSLSLGKETQYF.

In its sample, this clonotype was seen a few times. V usage is TRBV27 and J usage is TRBJ1-2, with unresolved D. Germline V lookup: CDR1 MNHEY, CDR2 SMNVEV (reference sequence). Deletions cut 2 bases from V and 10 bases from J, with 11 bases between. This CDR3 comprises 12 residues. CDR3 bases: TGTGCCAGCAGTTTAAGCGGCCAGGTCTACACCTTC. Its protein product is CASSLSGQVYTF.